This TCR beta chain was observed in a study of CD8+CD57+ T cells in acquired aplastic anemia. This clonotype was counted between two and nine times. Its matching antigen is unknown. An expansion of CD8+CD57+ cells by flow cytometry had been shown in patients chosen for sequencing. Untreated patients provided the blood samples, with no therapy given before sampling. The CDR3 runs 16 residues. V shed 4 bases and J 4 bases; nucleotides not matched to a gene: 10. Germline values: CDR1 SQVTM, CDR2 ANQGSEA. Researchers used genomic DNA as the template to profile TCR beta VDJ and CDR3. Using its own MiXCR run on the reads, TCRdb lists one record per CDR3 protein. The sample yields 150,000 to 200,000 distinct CDR3 sequences, around 47% seen once. The study, taken as a whole, reports: Patients versus controls showed no significant CD8+ Simpson's diversity difference.

The rearrangement links TRBV29-1 to TRBJ2-3; the match to TRBD2 covers 11 bases. The sequencing input was sorted CD4+, CD8+, or CD8+CD57+ T cells (not recorded which) from PBMCs. This TCR came from a human donor with aplastic anemia. The CDR3, as DNA: TGCAGCGTTGCCGGGGGTAGCGGGGGGGTCCCAGATACGCAGTATTTT. Residues: CSVAGGSGGVPDTQYF.